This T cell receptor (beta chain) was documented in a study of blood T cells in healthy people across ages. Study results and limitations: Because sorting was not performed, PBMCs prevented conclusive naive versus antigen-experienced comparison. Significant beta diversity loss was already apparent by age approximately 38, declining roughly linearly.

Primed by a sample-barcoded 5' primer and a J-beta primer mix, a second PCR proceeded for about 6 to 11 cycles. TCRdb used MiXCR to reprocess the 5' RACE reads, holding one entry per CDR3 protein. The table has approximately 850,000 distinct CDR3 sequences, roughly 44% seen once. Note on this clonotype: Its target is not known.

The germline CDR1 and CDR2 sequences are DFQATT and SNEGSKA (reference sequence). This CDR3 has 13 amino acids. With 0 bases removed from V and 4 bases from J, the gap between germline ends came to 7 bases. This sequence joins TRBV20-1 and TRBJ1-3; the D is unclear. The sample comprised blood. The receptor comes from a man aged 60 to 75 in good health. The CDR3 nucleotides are TGCAGTGCTAGAGACAGTATCGGAAACACCATATATTTT. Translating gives CSARDSIGNTIYF.